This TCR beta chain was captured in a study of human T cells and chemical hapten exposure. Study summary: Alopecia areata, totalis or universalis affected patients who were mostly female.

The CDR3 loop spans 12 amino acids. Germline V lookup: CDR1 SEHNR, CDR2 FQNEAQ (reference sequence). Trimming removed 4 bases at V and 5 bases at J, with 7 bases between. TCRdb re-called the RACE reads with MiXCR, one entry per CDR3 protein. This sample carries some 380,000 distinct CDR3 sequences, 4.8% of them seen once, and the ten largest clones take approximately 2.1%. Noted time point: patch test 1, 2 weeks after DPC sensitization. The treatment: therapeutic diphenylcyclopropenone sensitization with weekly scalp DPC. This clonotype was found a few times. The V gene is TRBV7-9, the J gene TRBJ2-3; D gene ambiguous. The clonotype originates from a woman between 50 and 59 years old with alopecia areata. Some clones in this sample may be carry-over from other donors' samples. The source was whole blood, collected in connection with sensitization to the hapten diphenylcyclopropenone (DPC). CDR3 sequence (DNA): TGTGCCAGCAGCTCCCCCATAGATACGCAGTATTTT. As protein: CASSSPIDTQYF.